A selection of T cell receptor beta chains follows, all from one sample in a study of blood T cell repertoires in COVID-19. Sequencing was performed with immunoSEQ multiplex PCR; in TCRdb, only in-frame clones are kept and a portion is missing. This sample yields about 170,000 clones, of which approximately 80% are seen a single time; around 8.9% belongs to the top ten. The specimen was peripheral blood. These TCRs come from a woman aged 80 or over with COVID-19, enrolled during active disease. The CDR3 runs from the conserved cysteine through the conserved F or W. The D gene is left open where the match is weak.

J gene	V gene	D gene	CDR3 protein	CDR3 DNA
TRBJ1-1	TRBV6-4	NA	CASSEQANTEAFF	TGTGCCAGCAGTGAACAGGCCAACACTGAAGCTTTCTTT
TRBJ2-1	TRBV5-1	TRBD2	CASSSSGVEQFF	TGCGCCAGCAGCTCTAGCGGGGTTGAGCAGTTCTTC
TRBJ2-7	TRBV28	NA	CASRPISGTSAAGF	TGTGCCAGCAGACCCATCTCCGGGACTTCGGCTGCGGGCTTC
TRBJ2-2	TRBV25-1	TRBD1	CASSGTGGGGELFF	TGTGCCAGCAGTGGGACAGGGGGCGGCGGGGAGCTGTTTTTT
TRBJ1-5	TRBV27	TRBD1	CASRQEGARPQHF	TGTGCCAGCCGCCAGGAGGGGGCTCGGCCCCAGCATTTT
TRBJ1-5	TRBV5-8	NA	CASSWGGNQPQHF	TGTGCCAGCAGCTGGGGGGGAAATCAGCCCCAGCATTTT
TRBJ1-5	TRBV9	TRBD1	CASSVGDRGDQPQHF	TGTGCCAGCAGCGTAGGGGACAGGGGAGATCAGCCCCAGCATTTT
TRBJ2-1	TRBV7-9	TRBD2	CASSSSGTPYNEQFF	TGTGCCAGCAGCTCTAGCGGGACTCCCTACAATGAGCAGTTCTTC
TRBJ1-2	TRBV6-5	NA	CASSSGGTNYGYTF	TGTGCCAGCAGTTCGGGAGGGACGAACTATGGCTACACCTTC
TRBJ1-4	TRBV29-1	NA	CSVPTTGRDEKLFF	TGCAGCGTCCCCACCACAGGGCGGGATGAAAAACTGTTTTTT